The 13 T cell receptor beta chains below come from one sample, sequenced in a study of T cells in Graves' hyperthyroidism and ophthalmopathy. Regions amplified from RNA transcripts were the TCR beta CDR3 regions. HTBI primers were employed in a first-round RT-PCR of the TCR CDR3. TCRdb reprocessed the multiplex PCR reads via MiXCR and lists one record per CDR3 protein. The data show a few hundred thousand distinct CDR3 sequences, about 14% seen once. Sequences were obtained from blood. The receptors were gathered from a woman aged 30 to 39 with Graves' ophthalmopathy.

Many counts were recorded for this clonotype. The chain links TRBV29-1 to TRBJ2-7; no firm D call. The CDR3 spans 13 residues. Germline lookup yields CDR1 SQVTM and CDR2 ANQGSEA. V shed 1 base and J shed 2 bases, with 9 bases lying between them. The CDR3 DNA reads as TGCAGCGTTGAAGTGGGCAATACCTACGAGCAGTACTTC. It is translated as CSVEVGNTYEQYF.

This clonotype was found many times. CDR3 bases: TGTGCCAGCAGCTGTAGGACTGAGACCATCAATGAGCAGTTCTTC. As protein: CASSCRTETINEQFF. The rearrangement uses TRBV13 and TRBJ2-1; a possible D gene is TRBD2 (5 bases). V gave up 4 bases and J gave up 6 bases, with 16 bases separating them. The CDR3 sequence is 15 residues long. The germline gives CDR1 PRHDT, CDR2 FYEKMQ (reference sequence).

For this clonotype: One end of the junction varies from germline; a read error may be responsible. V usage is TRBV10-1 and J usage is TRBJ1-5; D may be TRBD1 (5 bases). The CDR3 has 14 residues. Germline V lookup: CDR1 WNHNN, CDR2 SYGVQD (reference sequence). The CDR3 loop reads CASSSGRVDQPQHF. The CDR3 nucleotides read TGTGCCAGCAGTTCCGGCAGGGTGGATCAGCCCCAGCATTTT.

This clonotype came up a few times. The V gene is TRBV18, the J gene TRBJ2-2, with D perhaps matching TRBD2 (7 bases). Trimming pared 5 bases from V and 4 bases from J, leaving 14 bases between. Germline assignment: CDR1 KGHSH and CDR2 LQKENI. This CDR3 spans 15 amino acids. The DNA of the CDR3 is TGTGCCAGCTCATCGTGGGGGGGCCGCACCGGGGAGCTGTTTTTT. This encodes CASSSWGGRTGELFF.

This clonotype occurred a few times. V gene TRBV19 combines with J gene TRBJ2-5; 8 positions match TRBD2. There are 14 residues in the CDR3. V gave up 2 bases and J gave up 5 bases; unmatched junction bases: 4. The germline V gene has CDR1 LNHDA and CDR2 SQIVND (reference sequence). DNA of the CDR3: TGTGCCAGTAGTATACTCGGGGGGGAGGAGACCCAGTACTTC. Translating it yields CASSILGGEETQYF.

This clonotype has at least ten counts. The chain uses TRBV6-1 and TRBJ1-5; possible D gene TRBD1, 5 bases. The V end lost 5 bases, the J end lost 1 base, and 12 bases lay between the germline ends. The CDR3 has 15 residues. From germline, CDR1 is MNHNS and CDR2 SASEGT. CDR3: CASSLGPNSNQPQHF. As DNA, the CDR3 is TGTGCCAGCAGTTTGGGACCTAACAGCAATCAGCCCCAGCATTTT.

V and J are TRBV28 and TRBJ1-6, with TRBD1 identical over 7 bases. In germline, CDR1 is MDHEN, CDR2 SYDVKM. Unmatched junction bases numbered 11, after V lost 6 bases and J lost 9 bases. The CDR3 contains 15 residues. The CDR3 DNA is TGTGCCAGCAGCTCAACCGACAGGGTTGGTTCACCCCTCCACTTT. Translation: CASSSTDRVGSPLHF. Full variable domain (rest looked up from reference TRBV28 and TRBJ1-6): DVKVTQSSRYLVKRTGEKVFLECVQDMDHENMFWYRQDPGLGLRLIYFSYDVKMKEKGDIPEGYSVSREKKERFSLILESASTNQTSMYLCASSSTDRVGSPLHFGNGTRLTVT.

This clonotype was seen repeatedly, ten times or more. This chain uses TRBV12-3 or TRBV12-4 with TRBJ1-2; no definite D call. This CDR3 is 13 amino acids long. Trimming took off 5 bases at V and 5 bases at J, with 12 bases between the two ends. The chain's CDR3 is CASSPSPQYGYTF. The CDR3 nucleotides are TGTGCCAGCAGTCCCTCCCCACAGTATGGCTACACCTTC.

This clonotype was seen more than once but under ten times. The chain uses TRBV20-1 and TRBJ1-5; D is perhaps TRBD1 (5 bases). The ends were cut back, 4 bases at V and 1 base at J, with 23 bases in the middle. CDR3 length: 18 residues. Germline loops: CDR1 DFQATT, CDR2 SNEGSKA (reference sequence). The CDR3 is CSAKQGATFERSNQPQHF. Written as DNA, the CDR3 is TGCAGTGCTAAGCAGGGCGCTACGTTTGAAAGAAGCAATCAGCCCCAGCATTTT.

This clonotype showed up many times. The CDR3, as DNA: TGTGCCAGCAGCTCCTCGAGCTCCTACGAGCAGTACTTC. Translating gives CASSSSSSYEQYF. V is TRBV7-2 and J is TRBJ2-7; D gene uncertain. CDR1 and CDR2 (germline): SGHTA, FQGNSA. The CDR3 spans 13 residues. V gave up 4 bases and J gave up 0 bases, with 7 bases separating them. The full variable domain, rest sourced from reference TRBV7-2 and TRBJ2-7, is GAGVSQSPSNKVTEKGKDVELRCDPISGHTALYWYRQSLGQGLEFLIYFQGNSAPDKSGLPSDRFSAERTGGSVSTLTIQRTQQEDSAVYLCASSSSSSYEQYFGPGTRLTVT.

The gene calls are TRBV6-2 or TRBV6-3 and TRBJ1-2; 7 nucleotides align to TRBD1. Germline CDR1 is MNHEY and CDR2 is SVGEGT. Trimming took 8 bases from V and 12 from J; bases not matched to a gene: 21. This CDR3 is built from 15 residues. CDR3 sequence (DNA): TGTGCCAGCCTGGGGCCTGGGACAGACAAACGGCTCCACACCTTC. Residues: CASLGPGTDKRLHTF.

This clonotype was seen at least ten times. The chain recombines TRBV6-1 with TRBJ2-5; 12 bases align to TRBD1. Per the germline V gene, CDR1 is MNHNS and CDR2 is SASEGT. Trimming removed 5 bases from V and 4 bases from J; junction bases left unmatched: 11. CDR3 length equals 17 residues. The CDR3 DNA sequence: TGTGCCAGCAGTCGACATTCCGGGACAGGGGGCAGAGAGACCCAGTACTTC. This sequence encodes CASSRHSGTGGRETQYF.

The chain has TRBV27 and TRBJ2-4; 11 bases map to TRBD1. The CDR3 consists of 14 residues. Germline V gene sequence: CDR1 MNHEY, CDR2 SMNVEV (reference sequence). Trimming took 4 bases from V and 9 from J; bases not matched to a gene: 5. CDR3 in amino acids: CASSSGQGAGIQYF. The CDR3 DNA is TGTGCCAGCAGTTCAGGACAGGGGGCGGGCATTCAGTACTTC.